This T cell receptor (beta chain) was captured by sequencing in a study of shared clonotypes between healthy human individuals (dated by TCRdb to about 2020). Background for the entire study: A couple of women and a few men aged 18 to 49 years were included in the cohort. Each donor's leukapheresis produced roughly between about 0.9 and 9.5 billion PBMCs. To estimate repertoire size and how much clonotypes are shared between individuals, the study performed deep sequencing of blood TCR repertoires from five healthy adults. To increase sequencing depth and limit assay-specific biases, different laboratories used diverse techniques to prepare libraries and sequence TCR repertoires.

A note on this clone: Its antigen is still unknown. Base qualities are not provided; no much larger clone lies one nucleotide away.

V loses 1 base, J loses 4 bases, and the germline ends lie 12 bases apart. The CDR3 measures 15 amino acids from cysteine to phenylalanine. Here the CDR3 DNA is all that survives: 45 bases in frame from base 1. Per the germline V gene, SGHTA is the CDR1 and FQGNSA is the CDR2. Using the deep immunoSEQ assay, TCR CDR3 regions were amplified from genomic DNA by multiplex PCR. Genomic DNA extracted from each cell subset was distributed evenly over all wells of several immunoSEQ 96-well plates, and each plate served as one replicate. For unsorted PBMC, 300 ng genomic DNA, equal to 32,000 or so T cell genomes, was loaded into each replicate PCR. Ten immunoSEQ deep assay plates were used to sequence unsorted PBMC genomic DNA. The purified libraries were quantified using a Qubit 3.0 fluorometer, sized with a Bioanalyzer 2100, and then quantified again using the KAPA Library Quantification kit. Every immunoSEQ 96-well plate was sequenced on a separate single-read 150-cycle Illumina NextSeq 550 flow cell. Under the source paper's analysis protocol: Because only junctional sequences without quality scores were contained in the immunoSEQ output, filtering matching that applied to full-length reads could not be performed. To assign V/J genes and CDR3, sequences were annotated against IMGT germline references using PyIR, a Python wrapper for IgBLAST v1.9. Reads were removed for weak V/J assignments (E-value above 1e-6), missing CDR3, stop codons, out-of-frame junctions, or ambiguous translated residues. V3J clonotypes were defined by identical inferred V gene, J gene, and CDR3 amino acid sequence. Percentage overlap between repertoires was computed as shared unique clonotypes divided by the size of the smaller repertoire. Three approaches were used to assess repertoire richness: RTK rarefaction, the Chao1 estimator, and Recon v2.1 estimates of unobserved clonotypes. The immuneACCESS repertoire file appears here via TCRdb, limited to in-frame rearrangements. These files lack a portion of the clones; in checked studies, under half of the deficit traces to unresolved V genes, and the cause of the others is not known. The V and J calls and clone size come from that table; D and trimming were worked out from the DNA. Within this sample are roughly 480,000 clones, with around three quarters of them counted one time only. The ten largest clones capture 10% to 15% of the sample.

Healthy HIV-negative adults with no recently reported acute infections or vaccinations were included as donors. All donors were Caucasian adults living in Nashville, Tennessee, USA. In the unsorted samples, some 100 million PBMCs were counted, and genomic DNA was extracted using the QIAamp DNA Blood Mini kit. Blood was collected by leukapheresis, and PBMCs were isolated by Ficoll-Histopaque density gradient centrifugation and then cryopreserved in liquid nitrogen vapor phase. Points the paper makes about the study in general: Sampling was restricted to blood, and TCR repertoires in tissue are likely to differ from TCR repertoires in blood. Because the study included only a small number of donors, the genetic and exposure-history diversity represented was limited. Based on pairwise subsampling, the degree of clonotype sharing among donors was expected to be affected by sequencing depth.

The sequence links TRBV7-2 to TRBJ2-3; no D gene is confidently identified. Sequenced material: PBMCs. The TCR was taken from a woman in her thirties or forties in good health. Some clones in this sample may be carry-over from other donors' samples. The sequenced DNA: TGTGCCAGCAGCTTAGGCGGTAGCACGGCAGATACGCAGTATTTT. Its coded protein is CASSLGGSTADTQYF.